The 9 T cell receptor beta chains listed next were all sequenced from one sample in a study of cytomegalovirus exposure and HLA in healthy donors. The PCR employed 60 Vbeta primers together with 13 Jbeta primers. Assay: immunoSEQ multiplex PCR; the TCRdb copy retains only in-frame clones and omits some. The table records some 98,000 clones, approximately 9% of them present only once. The material sequenced was PBMCs. The receptors stem from a middle-aged man in good health and CMV-seropositive.

The rearrangement uses TRBV6-1 and TRBJ2-7; TRBD2 aligns across 9 bases. V shed 2 bases, J shed 3 bases, and the junction held 5 bases outside the gene matches. The CDR3 is made up of 15 amino acids. Germline V gene data show CDR1 as MNHNS and CDR2 as SASEGT. This chain's CDR3 is CASSESGRSYYEQYF. The CDR3 nucleotides read TGTGCCAGCAGTGAAAGCGGGAGGAGTTACTACGAGCAGTACTTC.

The chain employs TRBV19 and TRBJ1-1, with TRBD1 as a possible D gene (6 bases). The germline CDR1 and CDR2 sequences are LNHDA and SQIVND (reference sequence). The CDR3 runs to 13 residues. The V gene lost 6 bases and the J gene lost 7 bases, with 15 bases spanning the gap. In DNA form, the CDR3 reads TGTGCCAGTAGCCAGGGGTATCACGGTGAAGCTTTCTTT. Translated, it gives CASSQGYHGEAFF.

This rearrangement joins TRBV14 to TRBJ1-4; D perhaps matches TRBD1 (6 bases). Trimming removed 1 base at V and 4 bases at J, with 16 bases between. The CDR3 consists of 17 residues. Germline CDR1 and CDR2: SGHDN and FVKESK. The CDR3 DNA sequence: TGTGCCAGCAGCCAAGTCTCCACCTACAGGGATAATGAAAAACTGTTTTTT. Encoded protein: CASSQVSTYRDNEKLFF.

This chain links TRBV7-9 with TRBJ2-5; 12 bases fit TRBD1. This CDR3 is built from 16 residues. Germline V gene lookup returns CDR1 SEHNR and CDR2 FQNEAQ (reference sequence). Trimming removed 5 bases from V and 5 bases from J; junction bases left unmatched: 9. The CDR3 loop reads CASSVPGQGAGETQYF. CDR3 bases: TGTGCCAGCAGCGTACCGGGACAGGGGGCGGGTGAGACCCAGTACTTC.

The genes are TRBV10-3 and TRBJ1-1, with unresolved D. The CDR3 extends over 15 amino acids. From germline, CDR1 is ENHRY and CDR2 SYGVKD. Trimming pared 0 bases from V and 4 bases from J, leaving 12 bases between. The CDR3 sequence is CAISESTREGTEAFF. The CDR3 bases are TGTGCCATCAGTGAGTCAACCCGGGAGGGCACTGAAGCTTTCTTT.

The chain uses TRBV18 and TRBJ2-5; TRBD1 aligns across 7 bases. V shed 3 bases, J shed 5 bases, and the junction held 3 bases outside the gene matches. The CDR3 length is 13 residues. The germline gives CDR1 KGHSH, CDR2 LQKENI. In DNA form, the CDR3 reads TGTGCCAGCTCACCCATCAGGGGGGAGACCCAGTACTTC. Translated, it gives CASSPIRGETQYF.

This clone has just a few counts. The CDR3 DNA sequence: TGTGCCAGCAGCGTAACCGGGACTAGCCCAAGGATTCCAGATACGCAGTATTTT. Translated, it gives CASSVTGTSPRIPDTQYF. V usage is TRBV7-9 and J usage is TRBJ2-3; 9 positions match TRBD2. The CDR3 is made up of 18 amino acids. In germline, CDR1 is SEHNR, CDR2 FQNEAQ (reference sequence). J was trimmed by 4 bases and V by 5 bases; bases with no gene match: 16.

A few counts support this clone. The V gene is TRBV25-1, the J gene TRBJ1-4, with D hard to call. Trimming took off 6 bases at V and 4 bases at J, with 6 bases between the two ends. CDR1 is MGHDK and CDR2 is SYGVNS in the germline V gene. The CDR3 consists of 12 residues. The CDR3 reads CASSRLNEKLFF. The CDR3 coding sequence is TGTGCCAGCAGCCGTCTTAATGAAAAACTGTTTTTT.

The chain carries TRBV5-1 and TRBJ2-2; 10 positions agree with TRBD2. This CDR3 is built from 15 residues. Per germline, CDR1 SGHRS and CDR2 YFSETQ. V was pared by 4 bases and J by 7 bases, with 7 bases of the junction left unmatched. CDR3 protein: CASSLPGLAHGELFF. DNA for the CDR3: TGCGCCAGCAGCCTACCGGGACTAGCGCACGGGGAGCTGTTTTTT.